This TCR beta chain was captured by sequencing in a study of shared clonotypes between healthy human individuals. The CDR3 is made up of 12 amino acids. The germline CDR1 and CDR2 sequences are SGHDN and FVKESK. V lost 5 bases and J lost 10; bases outside the gene matches: 7. General study findings and limits: Sequencing depth was expected to affect clonotype sharing among donors. Estimated richness was generally greater in naive than memory subsets.

Using immunoSEQ multiplex PCR, the repertoire was profiled, and TCRdb retains in-frame clones only, with some absent. Among about 2 million clones listed, 85% to 95% were seen once. Details on this clone: The target antigen is unknown.

The sample was naive CD4+ T cells sorted from blood. Subset here: CD45RA+ positively selected. The V call is TRBV14, the J call TRBJ1-1; 7 bases are shared with TRBD1. This TCR derives from a man aged 18 to 35 in good health. The CDR3 is CASSFRTGRAFF. In DNA, the CDR3 is TGTGCCAGCAGCTTCCGGACAGGAAGAGCTTTCTTT.